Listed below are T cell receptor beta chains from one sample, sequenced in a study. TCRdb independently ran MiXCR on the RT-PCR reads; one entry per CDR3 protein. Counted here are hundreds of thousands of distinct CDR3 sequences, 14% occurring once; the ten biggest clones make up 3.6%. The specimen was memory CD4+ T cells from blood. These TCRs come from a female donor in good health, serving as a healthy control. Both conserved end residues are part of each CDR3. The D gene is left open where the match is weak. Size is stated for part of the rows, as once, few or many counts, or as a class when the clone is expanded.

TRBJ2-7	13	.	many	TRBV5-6	TGTGCCAGCAGCTTGGGACAGCACTACGAGCAGTACTTC	CASSLGQHYEQYF
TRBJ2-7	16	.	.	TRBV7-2	TGTGCCAGCAGCTTAGATGGTCAGGGGTCAGGCTACGAGCAGTACTTC	CASSLDGQGSGYEQYF
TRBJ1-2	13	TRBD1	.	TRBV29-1	TGCAGCGTGGCGACAGGGGCTAACTATGGCTACACCTTC	CSVATGANYGYTF
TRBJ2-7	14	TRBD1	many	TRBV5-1	TGCGCCAGCAGCTTAGACAGGGGAATATACGAGCAGTACTTC	CASSLDRGIYEQYF
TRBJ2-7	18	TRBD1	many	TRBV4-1	TGCGCCAGCAGCCCGAGAACAGACCCGGGACAGTTCTCCTACGAGCAGTACTTC	CASSPRTDPGQFSYEQYF
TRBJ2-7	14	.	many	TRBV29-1	TGCAGCGTTGAAGGAAGAGTCGGGGTCTCCGAGCAGTACTTC	CSVEGRVGVSEQYF
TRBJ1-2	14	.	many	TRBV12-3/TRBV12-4	TGTGCCAGCAGAAGCCAGAGTTTGGGCTATGGCTACACCTTC	CASRSQSLGYGYTF
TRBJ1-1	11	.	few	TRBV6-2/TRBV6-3	TGTGCCAGCAGTCACCAGTGGGGGGCTTTCTTT	CASSHQWGAFF
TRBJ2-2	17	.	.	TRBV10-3	TGTGCCATCAGTGGTCTCTGGGGACGGGCGAACACCGGGGAGCTGTTTTTT	CAISGLWGRANTGELFF
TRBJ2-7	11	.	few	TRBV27	TGTGCCGTAGGGAGAGACTACGAGCAGTACTTC	CAVGRDYEQYF
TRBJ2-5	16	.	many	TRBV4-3	TGCGCCAGCAGCCTGCAAGCGTATGGGGACCAAGAGACCCAGTACTTC	CASSLQAYGDQETQYF
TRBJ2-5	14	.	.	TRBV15	TGTGCCACCAGCAGAGATGAGCGAGGGGAGACCCAGTACTTC	CATSRDERGETQYF
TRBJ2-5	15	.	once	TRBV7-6	TGTGCCAGCAGCCAACCCGGTAGCGGACAAGAGACCCAGTACTTC	CASSQPGSGQETQYF
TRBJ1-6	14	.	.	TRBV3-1	TGTGCCAGCAGCCAGGTGCAAGCAAATTCACCCCTCCACTTT	CASSQVQANSPLHF
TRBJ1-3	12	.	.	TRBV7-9	TGTGCCAGCAGCCCGATGGGGAACACCATATATTTT	CASSPMGNTIYF
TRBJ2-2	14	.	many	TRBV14	TGTGCCAGCAGCCTCTACTCGGGCACCGGGGAGCTGTTTTTT	CASSLYSGTGELFF
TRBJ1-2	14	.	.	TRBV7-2	TGTGCCAGCAGCTCATCTGCGGGTGACTATGGCTACACCTTC	CASSSSAGDYGYTF
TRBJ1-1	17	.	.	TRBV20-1	TGCAGTGCTAGACGGGACACCGGACGGGGACTTTTAACTGAAGCTTTCTTT	CSARRDTGRGLLTEAFF
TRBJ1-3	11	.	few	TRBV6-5	TGTGCCACCTGGAGAGGGGACACCATATATTTT	CATWRGDTIYF
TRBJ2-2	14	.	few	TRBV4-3	TGCGCCAGCAGCCAAGTTAGAGTAAACGGGGAGCTGTTTTTT	CASSQVRVNGELFF
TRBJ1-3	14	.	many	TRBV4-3	TGCGCCAGCAGTTTCGACAGGTCTGGAAACACCATATATTTT	CASSFDRSGNTIYF
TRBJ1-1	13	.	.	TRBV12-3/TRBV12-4	TGTGCCAGCAACCTCCAGGAAGAAACTGAAGCTTTCTTT	CASNLQEETEAFF
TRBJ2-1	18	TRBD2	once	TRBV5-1	TGCGCCAGCAGCTCGCCTACTCTTAGCGGGGGGTCCTACAATGAGCAGTTCTTC	CASSSPTLSGGSYNEQFF
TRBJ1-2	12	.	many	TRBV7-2	TGTGCCAGCAACACTGACTTACGGGACCCACACTTC	CASNTDLRDPHF
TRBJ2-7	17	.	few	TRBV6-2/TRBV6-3	TGTGCCAGCAGTTACTCGAGTCGCGGCGGGAACTCCTACGAGCAGTACTTC	CASSYSSRGGNSYEQYF
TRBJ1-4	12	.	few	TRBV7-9	TGTGCCAGCAGCTTAGGGGACGAAAAACTGTTTTTT	CASSLGDEKLFF
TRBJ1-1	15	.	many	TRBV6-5	TGTGCCAGCAGTTCTAATTGGGCTGCGAACACTGAAGCTTTCTTT	CASSSNWAANTEAFF
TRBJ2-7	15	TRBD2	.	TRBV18	TGTGCCAGCTCACCTCCGGGACTACCGTCCTACGAGCAGTACTTC	CASSPPGLPSYEQYF
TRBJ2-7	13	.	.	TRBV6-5	TGTGCCAGCAGTTACTGGGACGGCAACGAGCAGTACTTC	CASSYWDGNEQYF
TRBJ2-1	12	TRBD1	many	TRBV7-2	TGTGCCAGCAGCTTGTACAGGGGTGAGCAGTTCTTC	CASSLYRGEQFF
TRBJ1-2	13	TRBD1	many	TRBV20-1	TGCAGTGCCTACGGGACAGCTAACTATGGCTACACCTTC	CSAYGTANYGYTF
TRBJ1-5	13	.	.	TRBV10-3	TGTGCCATCAGTGAGTTAGAGTATCAGCCCCAGCATTTT	CAISELEYQPQHF
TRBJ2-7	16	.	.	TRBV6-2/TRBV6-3	TGTGCCAGCAGTTACGCGAGGGGCGGGATCTCCTACGAGCAGTACTTC	CASSYARGGISYEQYF
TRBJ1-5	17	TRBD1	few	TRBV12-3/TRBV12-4	TGTGCCAGCAGTCCTGGGACAGGGAGGGGACGGGATCAGCCCCAGCATTTT	CASSPGTGRGRDQPQHF
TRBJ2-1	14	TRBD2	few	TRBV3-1	TGTGCCAGCATGTCTAGCGGGAGTATCAATGAGCAGTTCTTC	CASMSSGSINEQFF
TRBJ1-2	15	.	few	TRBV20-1	TGCAGTGCTAGACCTCTTCTCCGGACGGCGGTCGGAGACACCTTC	CSARPLLRTAVGDTF
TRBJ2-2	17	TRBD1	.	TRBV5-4	TGTGCCAGCAGCTTGGGGGGACAGTTGTCCAACACCGGGGAGCTGTTTTTT	CASSLGGQLSNTGELFF
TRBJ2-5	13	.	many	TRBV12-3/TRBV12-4	TGTGCCAGCAGCTTAGGACACCAAGAGACCCAGTACTTC	CASSLGHQETQYF
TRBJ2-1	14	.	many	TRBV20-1	TGCAGTGTCAGGAGTGGCGGGACTTACAATGAGCAGTTCTTC	CSVRSGGTYNEQFF
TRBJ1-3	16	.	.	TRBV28	TGTGCCAGCAGTCAATGGCAGGGCTTCTCTGGAAACACCATATATTTT	CASSQWQGFSGNTIYF
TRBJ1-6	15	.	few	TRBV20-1	TGCAGTGCTAGGACCCACCGCCAGCCTAACTCACCCCTCCACTTT	CSARTHRQPNSPLHF
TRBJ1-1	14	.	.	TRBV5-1	TGCGCCAGCAGCTTGAAGGGCATGAACACTGAAGCTTTCTTT	CASSLKGMNTEAFF